The following is a T cell receptor beta chain sequence with its context. The data are from a study of blood T cells in healthy people across ages. The CDR3 has 14 residues. V was trimmed by 6 bases and J by 3 bases, leaving 12 bases between them. Germline V gene sequence: CDR1 MNHEY, CDR2 SMNVEV (reference sequence). Using a J-beta primer mix together with a sample-barcoded 5' primer, a second PCR was run for roughly 7 to 12 cycles. TCRdb processed the 5' RACE reads anew with MiXCR; each CDR3 protein has one entry. The sample carries over 700,000 distinct CDR3 sequences, roughly 25% recorded once. The data were also submitted as part of a second study, on T cells of mothers and their children. As reported in that work: Once extracted, all RNA went into cDNA synthesis at 1.5 ug per 15 ul.

The receptor's source is a boy between 10 and 17 years old in good health. Sequencing used blood. The chain combines TRBV27 with TRBJ2-1, with D perhaps matching TRBD1 or TRBD2 (5 bases each). The CDR3 spells CASSLRDLYNEQFF. CDR3 in DNA: TGTGCCAGCAGCCTCCGGGACCTCTACAATGAGCAGTTCTTC.